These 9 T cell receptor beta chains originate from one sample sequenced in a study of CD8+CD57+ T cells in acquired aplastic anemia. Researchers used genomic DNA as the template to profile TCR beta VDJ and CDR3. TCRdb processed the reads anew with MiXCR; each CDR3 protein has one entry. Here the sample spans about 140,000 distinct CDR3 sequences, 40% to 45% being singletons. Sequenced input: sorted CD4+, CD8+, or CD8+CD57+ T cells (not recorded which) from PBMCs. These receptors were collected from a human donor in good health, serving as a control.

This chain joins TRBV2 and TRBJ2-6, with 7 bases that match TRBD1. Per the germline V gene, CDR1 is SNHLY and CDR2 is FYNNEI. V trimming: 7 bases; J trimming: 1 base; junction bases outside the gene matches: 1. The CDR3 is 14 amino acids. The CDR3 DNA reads TGTGCCAGCATGACAGGGTCTGGGGCCAACGTCCTGACTTTC. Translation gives CASMTGSGANVLTF.

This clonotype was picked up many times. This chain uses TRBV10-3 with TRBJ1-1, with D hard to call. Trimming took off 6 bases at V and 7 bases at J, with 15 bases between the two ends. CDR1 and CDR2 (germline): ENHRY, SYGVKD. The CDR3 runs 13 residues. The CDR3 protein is CAISETPQFEAFF. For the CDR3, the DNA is TGTGCCATCAGCGAAACCCCACAGTTTGAAGCTTTCTTT.

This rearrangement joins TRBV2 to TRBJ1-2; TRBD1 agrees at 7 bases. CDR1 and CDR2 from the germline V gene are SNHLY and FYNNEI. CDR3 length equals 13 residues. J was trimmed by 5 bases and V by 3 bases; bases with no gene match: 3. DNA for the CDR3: TGTGCCAGCAGTGATTACAGGGGATATGGCTACACCTTC. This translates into CASSDYRGYGYTF. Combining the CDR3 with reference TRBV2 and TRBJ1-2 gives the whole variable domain EPEVTQTPSHQVTQMGQEVILRCVPISNHLYFYWYRQILGQKVEFLVSFYNNEISEKSEIFDDQFSVERPDGSNFTLKIRSTKLEDSAMYFCASSDYRGYGYTFGSGTRLTVV.

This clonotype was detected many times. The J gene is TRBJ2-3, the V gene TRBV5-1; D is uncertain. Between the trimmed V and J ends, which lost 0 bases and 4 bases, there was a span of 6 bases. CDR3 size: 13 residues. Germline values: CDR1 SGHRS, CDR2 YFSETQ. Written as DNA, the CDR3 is TGCGCCAGCAGCTTGGAGCAGGCAGATACGCAGTATTTT. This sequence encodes CASSLEQADTQYF.

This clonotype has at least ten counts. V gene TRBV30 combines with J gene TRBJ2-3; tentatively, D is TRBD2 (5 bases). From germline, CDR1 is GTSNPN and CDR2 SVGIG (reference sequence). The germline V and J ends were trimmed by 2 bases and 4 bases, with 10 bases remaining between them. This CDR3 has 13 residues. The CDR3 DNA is TGTGCCTGGAGTCAGAAGGGAGCAGATACGCAGTATTTT. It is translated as CAWSQKGADTQYF.

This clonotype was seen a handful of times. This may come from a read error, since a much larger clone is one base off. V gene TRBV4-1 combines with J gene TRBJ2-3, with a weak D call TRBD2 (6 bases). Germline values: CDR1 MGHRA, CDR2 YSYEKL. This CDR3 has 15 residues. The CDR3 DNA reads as TGCGCCAGCAGCCAAGGTATCATAGCGGCAGATACGCAGTCTTTT. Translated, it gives CASSQGIIAADTQSF.

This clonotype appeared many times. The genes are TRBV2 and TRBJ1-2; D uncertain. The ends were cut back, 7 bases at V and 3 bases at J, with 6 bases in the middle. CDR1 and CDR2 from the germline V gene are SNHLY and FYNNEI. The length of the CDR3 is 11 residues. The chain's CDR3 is CASKEDYGYTF. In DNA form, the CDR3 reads TGTGCCAGCAAAGAAGACTATGGCTACACCTTC.

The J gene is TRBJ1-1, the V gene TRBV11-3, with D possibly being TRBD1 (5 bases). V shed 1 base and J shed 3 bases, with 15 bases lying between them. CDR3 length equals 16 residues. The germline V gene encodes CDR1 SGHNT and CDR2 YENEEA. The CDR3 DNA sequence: TGTGCCAGCAGCTTAGTCTGGGGACTGGGGGACACTGAAGCTTTCTTT. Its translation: CASSLVWGLGDTEAFF.

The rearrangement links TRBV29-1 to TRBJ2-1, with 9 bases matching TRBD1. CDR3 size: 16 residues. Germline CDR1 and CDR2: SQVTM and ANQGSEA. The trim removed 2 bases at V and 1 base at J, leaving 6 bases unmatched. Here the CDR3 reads CSVELGTGKSYNEQFF. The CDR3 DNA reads TGCAGCGTTGAACTCGGGACAGGGAAGTCCTACAATGAGCAGTTCTTC.